The 27 T cell receptor beta chains presented below share a single source sample, sequenced in a study of cytomegalovirus exposure and HLA in healthy donors. 60 Vbeta and 13 Jbeta primers were used in PCR. The repertoire was sequenced with immunoSEQ multiplex PCR; TCRdb's copy has only in-frame clones and lacks some. The profile shows around 250,000 clones, 80% to 95% of them singletons. Input material: PBMCs. The source of these receptors is a girl aged 2-10 years in good health and CMV-seronegative.

The rearrangement uses TRBV27 and TRBJ2-1; 8 bases match TRBD2. Per the germline V gene, CDR1 is MNHEY and CDR2 is SMNVEV (reference sequence). The length of the CDR3 is 16 residues. V shed 5 bases, J shed 1 base, and the junction held 7 bases outside the gene matches. The CDR3 DNA reads TGTGCCAGCAGTCCGGCGGGACTAGGTTCCTACAATGAGCAGTTCTTC. As protein: CASSPAGLGSYNEQFF.

This clone is a singleton in its sample. V gene TRBV25-1 combines with J gene TRBJ2-7, with a possible D match to TRBD2 (7 bases). The CDR3 loop spans 14 amino acids. Germline V gene data show CDR1 as MGHDK and CDR2 as SYGVNS. V gave up 1 base and J gave up 6 bases, with 13 bases separating them. The CDR3 DNA follows: TGTGCCAGCAGTGAATGGGAGGGGGGCTCCGAGCAGTACTTC. It translates to CASSEWEGGSEQYF.

The chain recombines TRBV5-4 with TRBJ2-3; 10 bases align to TRBD1. The V and J ends lost 0 bases and 1 base, in that order; junction bases with no gene match: 2. Germline CDR1 SGHNT, CDR2 YYREEE (reference sequence). The CDR3 runs 16 residues. CDR3 sequence reads: CASSLDGTGGTDTQYF. The CDR3 coding sequence is TGTGCCAGCAGCTTGGACGGGACAGGGGGCACAGATACGCAGTATTTT.

The V call is TRBV6-1, the J call TRBJ1-3, with D tentatively TRBD1 (6 bases). Germline CDR1 reads MNHNS; CDR2 reads SASEGT. CDR3 length: 13 amino acids. V lost 10 bases to trimming and J lost 2 bases, with 12 bases between them. For the CDR3, the DNA is TGTGCCACCCAGGGGATTGCTGGAAACACCATATATTTT. This sequence encodes CATQGIAGNTIYF.

The rearrangement joins TRBV4-1 to TRBJ2-7; the D gene is possibly TRBD1 (6 bases). The CDR3 totals 17 residues. The V gene's germline CDR1 is MGHRA and CDR2 YSYEKL. The V end lost 0 bases, the J end lost 7 bases, and 22 bases lay between the germline ends. The DNA of the CDR3 is TGCGCCAGCAGCCAAGACCCAGCGCCTTATACAGGGAGTGAGCAGTACTTC. Protein: CASSQDPAPYTGSEQYF.

The gene calls are TRBV5-4 and TRBJ2-1, with D perhaps TRBD1 (5 bases). V lost 6 bases, J lost 8 bases, and 18 bases lay in between. The CDR3 spans 14 residues. Germline V CDR1 and CDR2: SGHNT, YYREEE (reference sequence). The CDR3: CASTLDIRPDEQFF. The CDR3 DNA reads TGTGCCAGCACCCTGGACATTCGACCCGATGAGCAGTTCTTC.

V is TRBV7-3 and J is TRBJ1-3, with D maybe TRBD1 (6 bases). This CDR3 is built from 15 residues. Per germline, CDR1 SGHTA and CDR2 FQGTGA. V gave up 5 bases and J gave up 2 bases, with 13 bases separating them. CDR3 residues: CASSPSGDPGNTIYF. CDR3 nucleotides: TGTGCCAGCAGCCCCTCAGGGGACCCTGGAAACACCATATATTTT.

J is TRBJ1-5 and V is TRBV10-3; no clear D. This CDR3 region has 15 residues. Per the germline V gene, CDR1 is ENHRY and CDR2 is SYGVKD. The V and J ends lost 0 bases and 2 bases respectively, with 8 bases between them. CDR3 sequence reads: CAISESLVGNQPQHF. CDR3 sequence (DNA): TGTGCCATCAGTGAGTCTTTAGTGGGCAATCAGCCCCAGCATTTT.

In this sample, this clone turned up once. The chain couples TRBV5-4 to TRBJ2-5; 8 bases map to TRBD1. In germline, CDR1 is SGHNT, CDR2 YYREEE (reference sequence). The CDR3 is 15 amino acids. Losses at the gene ends were 4 bases for V and 4 bases for J; bases not matched to a gene: 9. CDR3 nucleotide sequence: TGTGCCAGCAGCCCCGCCAGAGGACAGGGAGAGACCCAGTACTTC. Protein: CASSPARGQGETQYF.

The rearrangement uses TRBV5-8 and TRBJ2-1; D not certain. CDR3 length: 12 residues. The germline CDR1 and CDR2 sequences are SGHTS and YDEGEE. The V and J ends lost 1 base and 9 bases respectively, with 8 bases between them. CDR3 region: CASSLTSGEQFF. The CDR3 nucleotides read TGTGCCAGCAGCTTGACCTCCGGTGAGCAGTTCTTC. The full variable domain, in which reference TRBV5-8 and TRBJ2-1 provide the parts outside the CDR3, is EAGVTQSPTHLIKTRGQQATLRCSPISGHTSVYWYQQALGLGLQFLLWYDEGEERNRGNFPPRFSGRQFPNYSSELNVNALELEDSALYLCASSLTSGEQFFGPGTRLTVL.

V usage is TRBV28 and J usage is TRBJ1-1; D gene uncertain. The CDR3 loop spans 15 amino acids. Germline V gives CDR1 MDHEN, CDR2 SYDVKM. The ends were cut back, 7 bases at V and 4 bases at J, with 19 bases in the middle. This chain's CDR3 is CASTIRGRFGTEAFF. The CDR3 DNA reads TGTGCCAGCACCATAAGAGGAAGGTTTGGCACTGAAGCTTTCTTT.

This chain joins TRBV5-6 and TRBJ2-1; maybe TRBD2 (5 bases). V dropped 5 bases and J dropped 6 bases, with 18 bases sitting between them. This CDR3 has 15 amino acids. Germline V gene data show CDR1 as SGHDT and CDR2 as YYEEEE. The CDR3, as DNA: TGTGCCAGCAGAAAAGGACTTTCGGTCGGCAATGAGCAGTTCTTC. Its translation: CASRKGLSVGNEQFF.

The chain is built from TRBV19 and TRBJ2-7; D is perhaps TRBD1 (5 bases). This CDR3 has 14 residues. Germline V gene lookup returns CDR1 LNHDA and CDR2 SQIVND (reference sequence). V was cut by 2 bases and J by 3 bases, with 11 bases left in between. CDR3 DNA sequence: TGTGCCAGTAGTATACAGGGCCGCAACTACGAGCAGTACTTC. As protein: CASSIQGRNYEQYF.

The chain combines TRBV7-8 with TRBJ2-5, with 7 bases lining up with TRBD1. This CDR3 has 14 amino acids. V lost 4 bases and J lost 4; bases outside the gene matches: 6. The germline CDR1 and CDR2 sequences are SGHVS and FQNEAQ. CDR3 DNA: TGTGCCAGCAGCTCCTGGGACAGAACAGAGACCCAGTACTTC. Its protein product is CASSSWDRTETQYF.

The CDR3 loop reads CASSFRVLSGSWDNEQFF. CDR3 nucleotides: TGTGCCAGCAGCTTTAGAGTCTTAAGCGGGAGTTGGGACAATGAGCAGTTCTTC. The V and J genes are TRBV7-9 and TRBJ2-1, with TRBD2 matching over 8 bases. The CDR3 is made up of 18 amino acids. Germline V gene sequence: CDR1 SEHNR, CDR2 FQNEAQ (reference sequence). The V and J ends lost 3 bases and 5 bases, in that order; junction bases with no gene match: 15.

The rearrangement links TRBV4-2 to TRBJ2-5; D possibly corresponds to TRBD2 (7 bases). CDR1 and CDR2 from the germline V gene are LGHNA and YNFKEQ. Trimming removed 9 bases at V and 1 base at J, with 9 bases between. The CDR3 sequence is 12 residues long. Here the CDR3 DNA reads TGTGCCAGTAGGGGGGGCCAAGAGACCCAGTACTTC. Translating it yields CASRGGQETQYF.

The chain is built from TRBV11-2 and TRBJ2-1, with 10 bases lining up with TRBD2. The CDR3 has 15 amino acids. Germline CDR1 is SGHAT and CDR2 is FQNNGV. Trimming removed 4 bases from V and 2 bases from J; junction bases left unmatched: 2. Here the CDR3 reads CASSSLAGAYNEQFF. The CDR3 DNA reads TGTGCCAGCAGCTCTCTAGCGGGGGCCTACAATGAGCAGTTCTTC.

The V call is TRBV5-1, the J call TRBJ2-1; no reliable D call. CDR1 is SGHRS, CDR2 YFSETQ, per germline. The V end lost 4 bases, the J end lost 0 bases, and 11 bases lay between the germline ends. The length of the CDR3 is 15 residues. CDR3 amino acids: CASSTDRSSYNEQFF. As DNA, the CDR3 is TGCGCCAGCAGCACGGATAGGAGCTCCTACAATGAGCAGTTCTTC. Variable domain in full (rest from reference TRBV5-1 and TRBJ2-1): KAGVTQTPRYLIKTRGQQVTLSCSPISGHRSVSWYQQTPGQGLQFLFEYFSETQRNKGNFPGRFSGRQFSNSRSEMNVSTLELGDSALYLCASSTDRSSYNEQFFGPGTRLTVL.

The chain links TRBV29-1 to TRBJ2-1, with D tentatively TRBD2 (5 bases). CDR3 length: 15 residues. The V end was cut by 4 bases, the J end by 0 bases, with 13 bases between. The germline gives CDR1 SQVTM, CDR2 ANQGSEA. CDR3 nucleotides: TGCAGCGTTGTTGGAGGTTTTGTCTCCTACAATGAGCAGTTCTTC. It codes for CSVVGGFVSYNEQFF.

This rearrangement joins TRBV2 to TRBJ1-4; a weak D match, TRBD1 (5 bases). The germline V and J ends were trimmed by 11 bases and 0 bases, with 16 bases remaining between them. Germline-derived CDR1 and CDR2 are SNHLY and FYNNEI. The CDR3 totals 15 residues. CDR3 coding DNA: TGTGCCGTCAGGGTAGGCGCTGCAACTAATGAAAAACTGTTTTTT. Residues: CAVRVGAATNEKLFF. Full variable domain (rest looked up from reference TRBV2 and TRBJ1-4): EPEVTQTPSHQVTQMGQEVILRCVPISNHLYFYWYRQILGQKVEFLVSFYNNEISEKSEIFDDQFSVERPDGSNFTLKIRSTKLEDSAMYFCAVRVGAATNEKLFFGSGTQLSVL.

V usage is TRBV5-1 and J usage is TRBJ2-5; D is ambiguous. Germline V gene lookup returns CDR1 SGHRS and CDR2 YFSETQ. The V end was cut by 4 bases, the J end by 0 bases, with 13 bases between. The CDR3 is 15 residues long. The chain's CDR3 is CASSPWWQYQETQYF. The DNA for the CDR3 is TGCGCCAGCAGCCCCTGGTGGCAGTACCAAGAGACCCAGTACTTC.

Note on this clone: This sample also contains other DNA sequences that code for the same CDR3. This chain connects TRBV5-1 to TRBJ2-3; 7 bases match TRBD2. Trimming at V came to 0 bases and at J to 0 bases, leaving 1 base not matched to a gene. The germline V gene encodes CDR1 SGHRS and CDR2 YFSETQ. CDR3 length equals 15 residues. The DNA of the CDR3 is TGCGCCAGCAGCTTGGCGGGAGGAAGCACAGATACGCAGTATTTT. Its translation: CASSLAGGSTDTQYF.

This clone turned up a few times. The chain uses TRBV5-6 and TRBJ1-1; tentative D call: TRBD1 (6 bases). Germline values: CDR1 SGHDT, CDR2 YYEEEE. V was shortened by 1 base and J by 0 bases, with 7 bases between the two germline ends. The CDR3 loop spans 14 amino acids. CDR3: CASSLTGLNTEAFF. In DNA form, the CDR3 reads TGTGCCAGCAGCTTGACAGGGCTGAACACTGAAGCTTTCTTT.

J is TRBJ2-7 and V is TRBV18; TRBD1 matches at 7 bases. The CDR3 is 14 amino acids. J lost 2 bases, V lost 4 bases, and 5 bases had no gene match. Germline lookup yields CDR1 KGHSH and CDR2 LQKENI. Here the CDR3 reads CASSRGTVTYEQYF. CDR3 bases: TGTGCCAGCTCACGAGGGACAGTCACCTACGAGCAGTACTTC.

The chain employs TRBV10-3 and TRBJ1-1, with a weak D call TRBD1 (6 bases). The V and J ends lost 10 bases and 1 base respectively, with 13 bases between them. There are 13 residues in the CDR3. Germline values: CDR1 ENHRY, CDR2 SYGVKD. The CDR3: CATLPGENTEAFF. The CDR3 nucleotides are TGTGCCACTTTACCAGGGGAGAACACTGAAGCTTTCTTT.

This chain connects TRBV19 to TRBJ1-3; 9 positions match TRBD1. This CDR3 is built from 15 residues. Germline V gives CDR1 LNHDA, CDR2 SQIVND (reference sequence). V shed 6 bases, J shed 3 bases, and the junction held 6 bases outside the gene matches. CDR3 in amino acids: CASSSGQGSGNTIYF. CDR3 in DNA: TGTGCCAGTAGCTCGGGACAGGGAAGTGGAAACACCATATATTTT. Together with reference TRBV19 and TRBJ1-3, the CDR3 gives the full variable domain: DGGITQSPKYLFRKEGQNVTLSCEQNLNHDAMYWYRQDPGQGLRLIYYSQIVNDFQKGDIAEGYSVSREKKESFPLTVTSAQKNPTAFYLCASSSGQGSGNTIYFGEGSWLTVV.

In DNA, the CDR3 is TGTGCCAGCAGCGCACAGACAGGGGGAGGCAATCAGCCCCAGCATTTT. Translating it yields CASSAQTGGGNQPQHF. V gene TRBV5-6 combines with J gene TRBJ1-5; 9 nucleotides agree with TRBD1. This CDR3 is built from 16 residues. Germline V gene data show CDR1 as SGHDT and CDR2 as YYEEEE. Losses at the gene ends were 4 bases for V and 2 bases for J; bases not matched to a gene: 7.